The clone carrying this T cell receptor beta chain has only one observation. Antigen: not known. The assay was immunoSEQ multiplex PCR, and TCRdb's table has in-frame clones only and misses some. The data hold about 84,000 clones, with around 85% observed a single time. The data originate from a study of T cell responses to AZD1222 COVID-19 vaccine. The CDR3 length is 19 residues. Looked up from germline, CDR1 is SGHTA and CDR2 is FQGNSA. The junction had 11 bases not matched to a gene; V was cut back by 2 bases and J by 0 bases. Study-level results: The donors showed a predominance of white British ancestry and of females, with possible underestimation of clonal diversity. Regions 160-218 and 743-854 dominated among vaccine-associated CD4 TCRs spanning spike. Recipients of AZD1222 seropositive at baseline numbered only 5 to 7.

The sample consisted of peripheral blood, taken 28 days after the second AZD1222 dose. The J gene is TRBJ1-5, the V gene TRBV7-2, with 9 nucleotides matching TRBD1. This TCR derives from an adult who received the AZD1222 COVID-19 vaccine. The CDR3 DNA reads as TGTGCCAGCAGCTTATCGAGGACAGGGGTTTGGAATAGCAATCAGCCCCAGCATTTT. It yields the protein CASSLSRTGVWNSNQPQHF.